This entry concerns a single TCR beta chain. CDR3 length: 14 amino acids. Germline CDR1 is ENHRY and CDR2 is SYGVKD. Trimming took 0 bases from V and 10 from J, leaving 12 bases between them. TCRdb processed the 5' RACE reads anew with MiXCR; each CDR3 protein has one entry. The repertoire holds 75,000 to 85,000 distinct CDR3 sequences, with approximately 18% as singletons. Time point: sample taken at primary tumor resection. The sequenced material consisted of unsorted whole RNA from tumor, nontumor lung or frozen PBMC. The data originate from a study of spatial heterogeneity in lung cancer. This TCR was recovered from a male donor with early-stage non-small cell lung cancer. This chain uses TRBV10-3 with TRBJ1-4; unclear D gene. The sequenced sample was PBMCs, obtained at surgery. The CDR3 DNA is TGTGCCATCAGTGAGTCTCTCGGGAATCGAAAACTGTTTTTT. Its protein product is CAISESLGNRKLFF.